This T cell receptor beta chain appears in the sequencing data of a study of blood T cell repertoires in COVID-19. The wider study: The United States, Italy and Spain provided the acute and convalescent COVID-19 samples. T cells, B-cell-depleted T cells, or PBMCs provided the cDNA or gDNA that served as material.

This clone was picked up a small number of times. V lost 6 bases to trimming and J lost 2 bases; unmatched junction nucleotides: 6. The CDR3 covers 16 residues. CDR1 and CDR2 from the germline V gene are WSHSY and SAAADI. As handled by the study authors: Nucleated cell counts were estimated from reference gene primer amplification. This table comes from immunoSEQ multiplex PCR, and its TCRdb copy is limited to in-frame clones, with some not included. V, J and clone size were drawn from that table, and D and trimming were deduced from the DNA. The sample lists roughly 280,000 clones, about nine tenths occurring once.

The sequenced sample was peripheral blood. This chain connects TRBV10-2 to TRBJ2-1, with 11 positions matching TRBD2. This TCR was sampled from a woman aged 50 to 65 who had recovered from COVID-19. As DNA, the CDR3 is TGCGCCAGCAGGCCCGGGACTAGCGGAGCCTACAATGAGCAGTTCTTC. Translation gives CASRPGTSGAYNEQFF.